These T cell receptor beta chains were read from a single sample in a study of PD-L1 blockade in urothelial cancer. The assay was immunoSEQ multiplex PCR, and TCRdb's table has in-frame clones only and misses some. The table has over 100,000 clones, about 91% seen once; the top ten hold less than 5%. This specimen consisted of PBMCs, obtained around atezolizumab (anti-PD-L1) treatment. The receptors shown here come from a man in his 60s with urothelial cancer. The CDR3 runs from the conserved cysteine through the conserved F or W. A D gene is named only where the DNA matches it firmly. Rows may omit the clone size; those that give it use once, few, many or a size class.

TRBV7-9	16	TRBD1	NA	TRBJ2-2	CASSPPTGGGSGELFF	TGTGCCAGCAGCCCCCCGACAGGGGGCGGTTCCGGGGAGCTGTTTTTT
TRBV7-6	13	NA	NA	TRBJ2-5	CASSLAPEETQYF	TGTGCCAGCAGCTTAGCTCCAGAAGAGACCCAGTACTTC
TRBV9	17	TRBD2	NA	TRBJ2-3	CASSEAGGPYPADTQYF	TGTGCCAGCAGCGAAGCGGGAGGGCCATACCCGGCAGATACGCAGTATTTT
TRBV9	13	NA	NA	TRBJ1-4	CASSVAGDEKLFF	TGTGCCAGCAGCGTAGCGGGGGATGAAAAACTGTTTTTT
TRBV6-1	15	TRBD1	NA	TRBJ1-3	CASSVGTGTGNTIYF	TGTGCCAGCAGTGTCGGGACAGGGACAGGAAACACCATATATTTT
TRBV7-7	13	NA	NA	TRBJ2-5	CASSVLAQETQYF	TGTGCCAGCAGCGTCCTAGCCCAAGAGACCCAGTACTTC
TRBV10-1	16	TRBD2	NA	TRBJ2-7	CASSEALAGGLGEQYF	TGCGCCAGCAGTGAGGCCCTAGCGGGGGGACTCGGCGAGCAGTACTTC
TRBV11-2	13	NA	NA	TRBJ2-5	CASSFKRRETQYF	TGTGCCAGCAGCTTCAAACGGCGGGAGACCCAGTACTTC
TRBV7-9	12	NA	NA	TRBJ1-2	CASSLDVGGYTF	TGTGCCAGCAGCCTAGACGTTGGCGGCTACACCTTC
TRBV11-2	15	NA	once	TRBJ2-3	CASSPPGQGTDTQYF	TGTGCCAGCAGCCCCCCGGGACAAGGCACAGATACGCAGTATTTT
TRBV5-4	15	TRBD2	NA	TRBJ2-7	CASSPGTSAPSEQYF	TGTGCCAGCAGCCCAGGGACTAGCGCCCCCAGCGAGCAGTACTTC
TRBV2	15	NA	once	TRBJ2-3	CASSAGHMGPDTQYF	TGTGCCAGCAGCGCCGGACATATGGGTCCAGATACGCAGTATTTT
TRBV4-1	13	NA	NA	TRBJ2-1	CASSGNYYNEQFF	TGCGCCAGCAGCGGAAACTATTACAATGAGCAGTTCTTC
TRBV11-3	16	TRBD2	NA	TRBJ2-3	CASSPGFAGGTDTQYF	TGTGCCAGCAGCCCCGGTTTCGCGGGGGGCACAGATACGCAGTATTTT
TRBV7-2	13	NA	NA	TRBJ2-7	CASSPLRAGEQYF	TGTGCCAGCAGCCCCCTCCGGGCGGGGGAGCAGTACTTC
TRBV19	19	TRBD2	NA	TRBJ2-7	CARLLPSRGGTALSYEQYF	TGTGCCAGGCTCCTACCATCTCGGGGAGGGACTGCCCTTTCCTACGAGCAGTACTTC
TRBV19	15	NA	NA	TRBJ1-5	CASRQALYSNQPQHF	TGTGCCAGCAGACAGGCATTGTATAGCAATCAGCCCCAGCATTTT
TRBV29-1	13	NA	NA	TRBJ1-1	CSASGRQDTEAFF	TGCAGCGCATCAGGGCGGCAGGACACTGAAGCTTTCTTT
TRBV19	13	NA	once	TRBJ1-2	CASRILGASGYTF	TGTGCCAGTAGAATTTTGGGGGCATCTGGCTACACCTTC
TRBV2	12	NA	NA	TRBJ1-2	CASREDLGGYTF	TGTGCCAGCAGGGAGGACCTCGGTGGCTACACCTTC
TRBV2	15	TRBD2	NA	TRBJ2-5	CASSDAGGLQETQYF	TGTGCCAGCAGTGACGCGGGGGGGCTACAAGAGACCCAGTACTTC
TRBV5-1	16	TRBD1	NA	TRBJ2-3	CASSFGGTGGVDTQYF	TGCGCCAGCAGCTTCGGCGGGACAGGGGGCGTGGATACGCAGTATTTT
TRBV7-8	16	TRBD1	once	TRBJ2-2	CASSLPGGQGAGELFF	TGTGCCAGCAGCCTACCCGGGGGACAGGGAGCCGGGGAGCTGTTTTTT
TRBV7-2	15	NA	NA	TRBJ1-1	CASSPHGVGSTEAFF	TGTGCCAGCAGCCCCCATGGAGTGGGGAGCACTGAAGCTTTCTTT
TRBV19	15	NA	NA	TRBJ2-2	CASTHAGSNTGELFF	TGTGCCAGTACCCACGCGGGTTCGAACACCGGGGAGCTGTTTTTT
TRBV7-2	13	NA	NA	TRBJ1-1	CASSQSTDTEAFF	TGTGCCAGCAGCCAAAGTACAGACACTGAAGCTTTCTTT
TRBV19	16	TRBD2	NA	TRBJ2-1	CASRSSGGPSYNEQFF	TGTGCCAGTAGGAGTAGCGGGGGGCCCTCCTACAATGAGCAGTTCTTC
TRBV25-1	15	NA	NA	TRBJ2-7	CASSGLTGIIDEQYF	TGTGCCAGCAGTGGTTTAACAGGGATAATCGACGAGCAGTACTTC
TRBV18	14	NA	NA	TRBJ1-1	CASSLSTVNTEAFF	TGTGCCAGCTCACTATCCACGGTGAACACTGAAGCTTTCTTT
TRBV7-2	15	NA	NA	TRBJ2-5	CASSFGLQPTEAQYF	TGTGCCAGCAGCTTTGGGTTGCAGCCGACTGAGGCCCAGTACTTC
TRBV5-8	14	NA	NA	TRBJ1-2	CASSLAVGDYGYTF	TGTGCCAGCAGCTTGGCAGTAGGAGACTATGGCTACACCTTC
TRBV4-3	13	TRBD1	NA	TRBJ1-2	CASSHRTGDGYTF	TGCGCCAGCAGCCACCGGACAGGGGATGGCTACACCTTC
TRBV7-2	17	TRBD1	NA	TRBJ1-1	CASSLAFSTAGGTEAFF	TGTGCCAGCAGCTTAGCGTTCTCCACCGCAGGGGGCACTGAAGCTTTCTTT
TRBV5-1	16	TRBD1	NA	TRBJ2-1	CASSLRRDSSYNEQFF	TGCGCCAGCAGCCTGCGCCGGGACAGCTCCTACAATGAGCAGTTCTTC
TRBV7-8	16	TRBD1	NA	TRBJ2-1	CASSLVAQGAYNEQFF	TGTGCCAGCAGCTTAGTCGCTCAGGGGGCCTACAATGAGCAGTTCTTC
TRBV7-8	15	NA	NA	TRBJ2-3	CATALRREKSDTQYF	TGTGCCACCGCCTTACGGAGGGAGAAGTCAGATACGCAGTATTTT
TRBV19	15	NA	NA	TRBJ2-3	CASSPSSRGRDTQYF	TGTGCCAGTAGCCCGAGCTCCAGGGGAAGAGATACGCAGTATTTT
TRBV7-8	13	TRBD1	NA	TRBJ1-1	CASSSQGGTEAFF	TGTGCCAGCAGCTCACAGGGGGGAACTGAAGCTTTCTTT
TRBV6-1	11	NA	NA	TRBJ2-3	CASSESRGQYF	TGTGCCAGCAGTGAATCCCGCGGGCAGTATTTT
TRBV2	15	NA	once	TRBJ2-1	CASRVSGTSYNEQFF	TGTGCCAGCAGGGTTAGCGGAACCTCCTACAATGAGCAGTTCTTC
TRBV10-3	14	NA	NA	TRBJ1-6	CAISEQGWGSPLHF	TGTGCCATCAGTGAGCAGGGATGGGGATCACCCCTCCACTTT
TRBV19	13	NA	NA	TRBJ1-1	CASSPRGNTEAFF	TGTGCCAGTAGTCCTAGGGGGAACACTGAAGCTTTCTTT
TRBV4-2	15	NA	NA	TRBJ1-5	CASSPTGRGDQPQHF	TGTGCCAGCAGCCCAACAGGGAGAGGGGACCAGCCCCAGCATTTT
TRBV5-4	15	TRBD2	NA	TRBJ2-1	CASSLGGGGYNEQFF	TGTGCCAGCAGCTTGGGCGGGGGGGGATACAATGAGCAGTTCTTC
TRBV7-9	16	TRBD1	NA	TRBJ2-7	CASSLNGQGGFNEQYF	TGTGCCAGCAGCCTGAATGGACAGGGAGGCTTCAACGAGCAGTACTTC
TRBV27	17	NA	once	TRBJ1-2	CASSLPLSGLANYGYTF	TGTGCCAGCAGTTTACCCTTGTCAGGGCTAGCTAACTATGGCTACACCTTC
TRBV5-6	15	NA	once	TRBJ1-1	CASSLPDSLNTEAFF	TGTGCCAGCAGCCTACCCGACAGCCTGAACACTGAAGCTTTCTTT
TRBV11-2	14	TRBD1	NA	TRBJ2-5	CASRRQGNPETQYF	TGTGCCAGCCGACGACAGGGGAATCCGGAGACCCAGTACTTC
TRBV5-6	16	NA	NA	TRBJ2-3	CASSTNLGVGLDTQYF	TGTGCCAGCAGCACGAACCTCGGGGTAGGATTAGATACGCAGTATTTT
TRBV4-1	17	TRBD1	NA	TRBJ1-4	CASSQPVAGQGQQKLFF	TGCGCCAGCAGCCAGCCGGTCGCTGGACAGGGGCAACAAAAACTGTTTTTT
TRBV28	11	NA	NA	TRBJ1-1	CASSEARGAFF	TGTGCCAGCTCAGAGGCCAGGGGAGCTTTCTTT
TRBV7-9	16	TRBD1	NA	TRBJ1-3	CASSLVGDRGGNTIYF	TGTGCCAGCAGCTTAGTTGGTGACAGGGGCGGAAACACCATATATTTT
TRBV7-2	14	TRBD2	NA	TRBJ2-1	CASSLTSGGDEQFF	TGTGCCAGCAGCCTAACTAGCGGGGGGGATGAGCAGTTCTTC
TRBV28	14	TRBD1	NA	TRBJ2-4	CASSPGTGRNIQYF	TGTGCCAGCAGTCCGGGGACAGGGAGGAACATTCAGTACTTC
TRBV27	15	NA	NA	TRBJ2-3	CASSLSMESTDTQYF	TGTGCCAGCAGTTTATCAATGGAGAGCACAGATACGCAGTATTTT
TRBV27	14	NA	NA	TRBJ2-7	CASSRTLSSYEQYF	TGTGCCAGCAGTCGGACTTTAAGCTCCTACGAGCAGTACTTC
TRBV5-1	14	NA	NA	TRBJ1-1	CASSLLPGNTEAFF	TGCGCCAGCAGCTTGCTCCCAGGGAACACTGAAGCTTTCTTT
TRBV7-9	12	NA	NA	TRBJ1-1	CASSLQDSGAFF	TGTGCCAGCAGCCTTCAGGACAGCGGCGCTTTCTTT
TRBV11-2	15	TRBD1	NA	TRBJ2-7	CASSLDRTGIYEQYF	TGTGCCAGCAGCTTAGACAGGACAGGGATCTACGAGCAGTACTTC
TRBV7-2	16	TRBD2	NA	TRBJ2-1	CASRGGLRELYNEQFF	TGTGCCAGCAGGGGGGGTCTGCGGGAGTTGTACAATGAGCAGTTCTTC